This passage covers 8 T cell receptor beta chains from one sample sequenced in a study of radiotherapy plus CTLA-4 blockade in lung cancer (dated by TCRdb to the late 2010s). Preparation of the library involved the immunoSEQ multiplex PCR assay. Imported from immuneACCESS, the table was reduced by TCRdb to in-frame sequences with V and J called. These copies leave out some clones; in studies compared against another copy, an unresolved V gene accounts for under half, and the cause of the remainder is not known. The sample profile shows approximately 83,000 clones; 78% of them were found once. Clones ranked in the top ten supply around 4% of the sample. Source: peripheral blood, taken from a patient treated with radiotherapy plus ipilimumab. These receptor sequences come from a human donor with non-small cell lung cancer who had a partial response to radiotherapy plus ipilimumab. Some clones in this sample may be carry-over from other donors' samples.

V and J are TRBV7-6 and TRBJ1-4; 12 nucleotides agree with TRBD1. Trimming cost V 4 bases and J 3 bases; bases outside gene matches: 9. CDR3 length: 18 residues. CDR1 SGHVS and CDR2 FNYEAQ come from the germline V gene. This chain's CDR3 is CASSSGTGGASANEKLFF. The DNA for the CDR3 is TGTGCCAGCAGCTCCGGGACAGGGGGCGCGTCGGCTAATGAAAAACTGTTTTTT.

This clone has a handful of counts. The chain is built from TRBV15 and TRBJ2-7, with D maybe TRBD1 (5 bases). Germline V gene sequence: CDR1 LNHNV, CDR2 YYDKDF (reference sequence). V shed 5 bases and J shed 0 bases, with 14 bases lying between them. The CDR3 length is 15 residues. This CDR3 is CATSRSRQGSYEQYF. CDR3 in DNA: TGTGCCACCAGCCGGAGCCGCCAGGGCTCCTACGAGCAGTACTTC.

The chain combines TRBV9 with TRBJ2-3, with unresolved D. The ends were cut back, 0 bases at V and 5 bases at J, with 4 bases in the middle. Per germline, CDR1 SGDLS and CDR2 YYNGEE. The CDR3 loop spans 12 amino acids. In nucleotides, the CDR3 is TGTGCCAGCAGCGTAGCCCAAGATACGCAGTATTTT. Its protein product is CASSVAQDTQYF.

The rearrangement links TRBV7-2 to TRBJ2-7; TRBD2 might be the D (6 bases). CDR1 and CDR2 from the germline V gene are SGHTA and FQGNSA. V was clipped by 3 bases and J by 3 bases, with 12 bases between them. The length of the CDR3 is 14 residues. The CDR3 region is CASSFSGGVYEQYF. Here the CDR3 DNA reads TGTGCCAGCAGCTTCTCCGGGGGAGTCTACGAGCAGTACTTC.

The chain couples TRBV6-5 to TRBJ1-5, with 9 bases lining up with TRBD1. Trimming removed 5 bases from V and 6 bases from J; junction bases left unmatched: 2. Looked up from germline, CDR1 is MNHEY and CDR2 is SVGAGI. The CDR3 consists of 13 residues. CDR3: CASSKDRGQPQHF. The CDR3 DNA reads as TGTGCCAGCAGTAAGGACAGGGGTCAGCCCCAGCATTTT.

This clone was observed many times. The chain uses TRBV2 and TRBJ1-1, with 9 bases fitting TRBD1. V was pared by 6 bases and J by 1 base, with 0 bases of the junction left unmatched. The CDR3 has 13 residues. Per the germline V gene, CDR1 is SNHLY and CDR2 is FYNNEI. Here the CDR3 reads CASRTGGNTEAFF. The CDR3 DNA is TGTGCCAGCAGGACAGGGGGGAACACTGAAGCTTTCTTT. Based on the CDR3 plus reference TRBV2 and TRBJ1-1, the full variable domain is EPEVTQTPSHQVTQMGQEVILRCVPISNHLYFYWYRQILGQKVEFLVSFYNNEISEKSEIFDDQFSVERPDGSNFTLKIRSTKLEDSAMYFCASRTGGNTEAFFGQGTRLTVV.

The CDR3: CASSVAGAGRSYEQYF. For the CDR3, the DNA is TGTGCCAGCAGTGTAGCGGGAGCGGGGAGGTCCTACGAGCAGTACTTC. The chain recombines TRBV6-1 with TRBJ2-7; 9 nucleotides align to TRBD2. Unmatched junction bases numbered 8, after V lost 4 bases and J lost 1 base. The germline CDR1 and CDR2 sequences are MNHNS and SASEGT. The CDR3 contains 16 residues.

CDR3 residues: CSVVHRDRLSGYTF. CDR3 in DNA: TGCAGCGTCGTTCACCGGGACAGACTTTCTGGCTACACCTTC. The chain uses TRBV29-1 and TRBJ1-2; 7 bases fit TRBD1. The CDR3 extends over 14 amino acids. V lost 6 bases and J lost 7; bases outside the gene matches: 14. CDR1 is SQVTM and CDR2 is ANQGSEA in the germline V gene.